The clone carrying this TCR beta chain was observed a single time. The sample originates from a study of sequential checkpoint blockade in melanoma. The wider study: Arm A got nivolumab then ipilimumab; arm B the reverse, 1:1. After both sequences, patients received maintenance nivolumab.

Generated by immunoSEQ multiplex PCR, the TCRdb table keeps only in-frame clones and is missing some. The repertoire includes about 21,000 clones, 80% to 90% of them detected once, and 10% sits in the top ten. The CDR3 sequence is 17 residues long. V dropped 2 bases and J dropped 0; count of bases not matched to a gene: 5. The germline V gene encodes CDR1 MDHEN and CDR2 SYDVKM. Specified treatment: randomized to nivolumab then ipilimumab (arm A) or the reverse (arm B). None of the patients previously received DNA-damaging chemotherapy. Live CD3+CD8+ CD19− CD56− cells were sorted from PBMCs. The source of this sequence is a human donor with melanoma. Sequences were derived from CD8+ T cells sorted from blood (inferred from file names), sampled from a patient given nivolumab and ipilimumab in sequence. This rearrangement joins TRBV28 to TRBJ2-5; 11 nucleotides agree with TRBD2. The CDR3 region has the DNA TGTGCCAGCAGTTTAGGACTAGCGGGCACGTACCAAGAGACCCAGTACTTC. Translated, it gives CASSLGLAGTYQETQYF.